These 24 T cell receptor beta chains were sequenced from one sample in a study of T cells expressing NK-cell markers. TCRdb re-called the 5' RACE reads; every CDR3 protein appears as one record, without DNA. Its table records about 170,000 distinct CDR3 sequences. Sequencing used blood T cells: a sorted CD56 or NKG2C T cell subset, CD4+ or CD8+ T cells, or bulk PBMC T cells (not recorded which). These receptors came from a man aged 18-69 years in good health.

V is TRBV21-1 and J is TRBJ2-7; absent DNA, TCRdb's TRBD1 call cannot be checked. TRBV21-1 is a documented pseudogene. The length of the CDR3 is 15 residues. Here the CDR3 reads CASNTQGGFVYEQYF.

The chain employs TRBV21-1 and TRBJ2-1; the D gene TCRdb calls, TRBD2, cannot be checked with no DNA. TRBV21-1 is shown as a pseudogene. CDR3 size: 16 residues. The CDR3 sequence: CASSLPGLHSYNEQFF.

CDR3: CASSQTAWDRGTNEQFF. This chain joins TRBV3-1 and TRBJ2-1; the TRBD1 assignment by TCRdb is unverifiable without DNA. The CDR3 sequence is 17 residues long. In germline, CDR1 is LGHDT, CDR2 YNNKEL (reference sequence).

CDR3 sequence: CASSESMTGDNSPLHF. The chain combines TRBV2 with TRBJ1-6; with no DNA, the TCRdb D assignment of TRBD1 cannot be verified. Germline V gene data show CDR1 as SNHLY and CDR2 as FYNNEI. The CDR3 consists of 16 residues.

J is TRBJ2-1 and V is TRBV11-1; TCRdb calls TRBD2, which cannot be checked without DNA. The CDR3 spans 15 residues. Per germline, CDR1 SGHAT and CDR2 FQDESV (reference sequence). The chain's CDR3 is CASSLGSTGGHEQFF. The full variable domain, with the rest looked up from reference TRBV11-1 and TRBJ2-1, is EAEVAQSPRYKITEKSQAVAFWCDPISGHATLYWYRQILGQGPELLVQFQDESVVDDSQLPKDRFSAERLKGVDSTLKIQPAELGDSAMYLCASSLGSTGGHEQFFGPGTRLTVL.

The rearrangement links TRBV13 to TRBJ2-1; the TCRdb D gene call, TRBD1, has no DNA to confirm it. Germline CDR1 is PRHDT and CDR2 is FYEKMQ (reference sequence). The CDR3 runs 14 residues. Here the CDR3 reads CASVEGGWGDEQFF. The full variable domain, rest sourced from reference TRBV13 and TRBJ2-1, is AAGVIQSPRHLIKEKRETATLKCYPIPRHDTVYWYQQGPGQDPQFLISFYEKMQSDKGSIPDRFSAQQFSDYHSELNMSSLELGDSALYFCASVEGGWGDEQFFGPGTRLTVL.

J is TRBJ2-1 and V is TRBV19; the TCRdb D gene call, TRBD1, has no DNA to confirm it. The germline CDR1 and CDR2 sequences are LNHDA and SQIVND (reference sequence). The CDR3 runs to 16 residues. CDR3: CASSRRAESSYNEQFF.

V usage is TRBV7-9 and J usage is TRBJ2-3; TCRdb names TRBD2, which stays unverified in the absence of DNA. The CDR3 runs to 16 residues. CDR1 is SEHNR and CDR2 is FQNEAQ in the germline V gene (reference sequence). The CDR3 here is CASSWLAGGISDTQYF.

CDR3 sequence: CASSLETSGGDNEQFF. The chain employs TRBV7-8 and TRBJ2-1; TCRdb calls TRBD2, which cannot be checked without DNA. The CDR3 totals 16 residues. Germline V gene data show CDR1 as SGHVS and CDR2 as FQNEAQ.

The chain carries TRBV24-1 and TRBJ2-1; no DNA is available, so the TRBD2 call from TCRdb remains unchecked. Looked up from germline, CDR1 is KGHDR and CDR2 is SFDVKD. The CDR3 is 17 residues long. The CDR3 sequence is CATSDSPGGGAGNEQFF.

The chain has TRBV27 and TRBJ1-6; TCRdb calls TRBD1, which cannot be checked without DNA. Germline CDR1 is MNHEY and CDR2 is SMNVEV (reference sequence). The CDR3 is 13 amino acids. The CDR3: CASSLVGGKSLHF.

The V call is TRBV11-2, the J call TRBJ2-3. The germline gives CDR1 SGHAT, CDR2 FQNNGV. This CDR3 region has 15 residues. CDR3 in amino acids: CASSLGPADTDTQYF.

V is TRBV28 and J is TRBJ2-5; TCRdb indicates TRBD2, and absent DNA this call remains unverified. This CDR3 contains 18 residues. From germline, CDR1 is MDHEN and CDR2 SYDVKM. The CDR3 region is CASSPPTGLAGGQETQYF.

CDR3 loop: CATSRDLGQVPSGYGYTF. This chain uses TRBV15 with TRBJ1-2; the D call of TRBD1 rests on TCRdb alone, since no DNA is present to check it. This CDR3 has 18 residues. Germline CDR1 is LNHNV and CDR2 is YYDKDF (reference sequence).

The chain carries TRBV5-4 and TRBJ2-1; TCRdb names TRBD1, which stays unverified in the absence of DNA. Germline V lookup: CDR1 SGHNT, CDR2 YYREEE (reference sequence). CDR3 length equals 12 residues. Here the CDR3 reads CASSLGSARQFF.

The chain has TRBV20-1 and TRBJ2-3. Germline CDR1 and CDR2: DFQATT and SNEGSKA (reference sequence). The CDR3 spans 13 residues. CDR3 in amino acids: CSARAYFTDTQYF.

This chain uses TRBV15 with TRBJ2-5; as DNA is missing, the TRBD2 call by TCRdb cannot be tested. CDR1 and CDR2 (germline): LNHNV, YYDKDF (reference sequence). The CDR3 is 16 amino acids. CDR3: CATGEGASGVQETQYF.

The chain combines TRBV9 with TRBJ2-5. Germline-derived CDR1 and CDR2 are SGDLS and YYNGEE. The CDR3 length is 12 residues. The CDR3: CASSGNGETQYF.

This sequence joins TRBV5-1 and TRBJ2-6. CDR3 length equals 18 residues. Germline assignment: CDR1 SGHRS and CDR2 YFSETQ. The CDR3 here is CASSLGTITSSGANVLTF.

This chain links TRBV4-2 with TRBJ1-1; checking the TCRdb D call of TRBD1 is not possible without DNA. The CDR3 spans 15 residues. CDR1 and CDR2 from the germline V gene are LGHNA and YNFKEQ. This chain's CDR3 is CASSDRDRGNTEAFF.

This chain links TRBV18 with TRBJ2-5; TCRdb outputs TRBD1, but without DNA this stays unchecked. The CDR3 has 19 amino acids. Germline assignment: CDR1 KGHSH and CDR2 LQKENI. The CDR3 protein is CASSPGTALARATEETQYF.

The V call is TRBV7-8, the J call TRBJ2-2; TCRdb picks TRBD2, but there is no DNA to check that call. Germline CDR1 reads SGHVS; CDR2 reads FQNEAQ. This CDR3 has 17 amino acids. The CDR3 sequence is CASSLARLAVITGELFF.

V gene TRBV7-9 combines with J gene TRBJ1-3. CDR1 is SEHNR and CDR2 is FQNEAQ in the germline V gene (reference sequence). The CDR3 totals 14 residues. Here the CDR3 reads CASSLVLSGNTIYF. Looking up the rest from reference TRBV7-9 and TRBJ1-3 gives the full variable domain: DTGVSQNPRHKITKRGQNVTFRCDPISEHNRLYWYRQTLGQGPEFLTYFQNEAQLEKSRLLSDRFSAERPKGSFSTLEIQRTEQGDSAMYLCASSLVLSGNTIYFGEGSWLTVV.

This chain joins TRBV6-1 and TRBJ2-7; the D gene TCRdb calls, TRBD1, cannot be checked with no DNA. The CDR3 has 14 amino acids. The germline CDR1 and CDR2 sequences are MNHNS and SASEGT. The CDR3 loop is CASTPGQQIHEQYF.